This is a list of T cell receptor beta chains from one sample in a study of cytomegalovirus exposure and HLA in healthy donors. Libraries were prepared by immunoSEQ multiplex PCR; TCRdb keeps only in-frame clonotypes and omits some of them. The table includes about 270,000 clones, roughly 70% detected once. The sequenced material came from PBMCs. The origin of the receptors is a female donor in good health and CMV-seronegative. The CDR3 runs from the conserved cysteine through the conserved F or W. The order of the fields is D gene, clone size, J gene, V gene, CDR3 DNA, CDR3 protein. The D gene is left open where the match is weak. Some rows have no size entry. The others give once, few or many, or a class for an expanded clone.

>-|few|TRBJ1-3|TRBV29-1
TGCAGCGTTGCTGAACTTGTTGGAAACACCATATATTTT
CSVAELVGNTIYF
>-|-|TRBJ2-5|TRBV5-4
TGTGCCAGCAGCTTGGCCTGGTCAGAACAAGAGACCCAGTACTTC
CASSLAWSEQETQYF
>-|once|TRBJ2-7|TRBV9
TGTGCCAGCAGCGTCCGAGGGGACACGGGGCAGTACTTC
CASSVRGDTGQYF
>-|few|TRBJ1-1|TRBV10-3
TGTGCCACCTTACAGGGAGGGCGGGCTGAAGCTTTCTTT
CATLQGGRAEAFF
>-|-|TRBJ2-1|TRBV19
TGTGCCAGTAGAATCGGGGGGCTCGGGGACAATGAGCAGTTCTTC
CASRIGGLGDNEQFF
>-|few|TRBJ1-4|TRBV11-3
TGTGCCAGCAGCCCAGGTGGGACTAATGAAAAACTGTTTTTT
CASSPGGTNEKLFF
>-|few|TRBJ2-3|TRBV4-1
TGCGCCGTCCTAGTGGCGGGGCCCACAGATACGCAGTATTTT
CAVLVAGPTDTQYF
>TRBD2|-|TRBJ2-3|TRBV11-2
TGTGCCAGCAGCTTAGAAGGGACTAGCTCCCCAGATACGCAGTATTTT
CASSLEGTSSPDTQYF
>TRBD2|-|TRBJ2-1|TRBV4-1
TGCGCCAGCAGCCCCCTCCGGGCCGGACTAGCGTCCTACAATGAGCAGTTCTTC
CASSPLRAGLASYNEQFF
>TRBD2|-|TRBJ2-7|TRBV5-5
TGTGCCAGCACACGGACTAGCGGGACTTACGAGCAGTACTTC
CASTRTSGTYEQYF
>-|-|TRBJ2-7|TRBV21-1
TGTGCCAGCAGCAAAGCGGGGCTAGCGGGAGTCTACGAGCAGTACTTC
CASSKAGLAGVYEQYF
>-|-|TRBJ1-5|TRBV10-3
TGTGCCATCAAAGGGGATCTGGATCAGCCCCAGCATTTT
CAIKGDLDQPQHF
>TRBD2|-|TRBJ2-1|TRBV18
TGTGCCAGCTCACCACTCATGGGAGGGCAGCTGGGAAATGAGCAGTTCTTC
CASSPLMGGQLGNEQFF
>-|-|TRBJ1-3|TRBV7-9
TGTGCCAGCAGCTTAGAGGGGAGGGTAGGGACAATCTCTGGAAACACCATATATTTT
CASSLEGRVGTISGNTIYF
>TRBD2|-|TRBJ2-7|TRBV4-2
TGTGCCAGCAGCCAACGGACTAGCGGTATATCCTACGAGCAGTACTTC
CASSQRTSGISYEQYF
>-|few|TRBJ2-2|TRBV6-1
TGTGCCAGCAGGGAAACCGGCACCGGGGAGCTGTTTTTT
CASRETGTGELFF
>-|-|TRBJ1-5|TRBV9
TGTGCCAGCAGCGCACTTCGGGACACAACTAGCAATCAGCCCCAGCATTTT
CASSALRDTTSNQPQHF
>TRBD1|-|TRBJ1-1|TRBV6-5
TGTGCCAGCAGTTCCTTCGGACAGGGTGATTCCACTGAAGCTTTCTTT
CASSSFGQGDSTEAFF
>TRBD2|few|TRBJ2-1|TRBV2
TGTGCCAGCACCTTAGCGGGAGGGCCAGGCAATGAGCAGTTCTTC
CASTLAGGPGNEQFF
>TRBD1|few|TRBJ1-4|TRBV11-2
TGTGCCAGCAGCTCCGGGACAGGGGGAAAACTGTTTTTT
CASSSGTGGKLFF
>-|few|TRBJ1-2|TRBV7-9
TGTGCCAGCAGCCCCACAGGGAACTATGGCTACACCTTC
CASSPTGNYGYTF
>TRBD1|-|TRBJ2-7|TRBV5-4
TGTGCCAGCAGCGCACCCGGGACAGGGTCCTACGAGCAGTACTTC
CASSAPGTGSYEQYF
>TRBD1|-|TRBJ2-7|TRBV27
TGTGCCAGCAGGGACAGGGGGTCCGGGGAGCAGTACTTC
CASRDRGSGEQYF
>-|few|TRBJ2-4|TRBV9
TGTGCCAGCAGCGTAGACCTAAAAAACATTCAGTACTTC
CASSVDLKNIQYF
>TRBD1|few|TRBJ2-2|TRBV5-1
TGCGCCAGCAGCTTTTCTTTACGGGACAGCGGGGAGCTGTTTTTT
CASSFSLRDSGELFF
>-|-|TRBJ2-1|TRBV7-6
TGTGCCAGCAGCCCCTGGGGCGGCCAGAGCTCCTACAATGAGCAGTTCTTC
CASSPWGGQSSYNEQFF
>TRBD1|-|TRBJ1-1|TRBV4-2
TGTGCCAGCAGCCATGGGACAGGACGGAGCACTGAAGCTTTCTTT
CASSHGTGRSTEAFF
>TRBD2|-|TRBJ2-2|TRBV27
TGTGCCAGCAGTTTACCAGGACTAGCGGGAAGCACCGGGGAGCTGTTTTTT
CASSLPGLAGSTGELFF
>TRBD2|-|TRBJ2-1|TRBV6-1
TGTGCCAGCAGTGAAAGTCGGACTAGCGGGAAAGGGAGCTACAATGAGCAGTTCTTC
CASSESRTSGKGSYNEQFF
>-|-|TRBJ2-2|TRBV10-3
TGTGCCATCAGTGATTGGCTGAACACCGGGGAGCTGTTTTTT
CAISDWLNTGELFF
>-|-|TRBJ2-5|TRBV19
TGTGCCAGTAGTCCGCGAGGAGGGACCCAGTACTTC
CASSPRGGTQYF
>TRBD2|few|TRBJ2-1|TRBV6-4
TGTGCCAGCAGCGCGGTCGGGGCGGGAGACTACAATGAGCAGTTCTTC
CASSAVGAGDYNEQFF
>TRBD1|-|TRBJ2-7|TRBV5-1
TGCGCCAGCAGCGCTCTACAGGGGGTGGGCGAGCAGTACTTC
CASSALQGVGEQYF
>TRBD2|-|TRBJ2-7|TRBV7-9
TGTGCCAGCAGCTTCACTAGCGGGGACTCCTACGAGCAGTACTTC
CASSFTSGDSYEQYF
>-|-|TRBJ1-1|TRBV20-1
TGCAGTGCTGCCGGACAGCCTGAAGCTTTCTTT
CSAAGQPEAFF
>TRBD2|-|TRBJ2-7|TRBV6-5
TGTGCCAGCAGCCTAGCGGGCGGGTCCTACGAGCAGTACTTC
CASSLAGGSYEQYF
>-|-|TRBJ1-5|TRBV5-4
TGTGCCAGCAGCCCGGGCGCGGGAGGGAATCAGCCCCAGCATTTT
CASSPGAGGNQPQHF
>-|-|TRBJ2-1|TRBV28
TGTGCCACCAATAACAACAATGAGCAGTTCTTC
CATNNNNEQFF
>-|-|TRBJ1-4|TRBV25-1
TGTGCCAGCAGTCGTTCCAGGGAAACTAATGAAAAACTGTTTTTT
CASSRSRETNEKLFF
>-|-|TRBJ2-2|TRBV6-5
TGTGCCAGCAGGCGGAGGACAGCGAACACCGGGGAGCTGTTTTTT
CASRRRTANTGELFF
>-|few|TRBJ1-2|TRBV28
TGTGCCAGCAGTTCATGGACAACGACTAACTATGGCTACACCTTC
CASSSWTTTNYGYTF
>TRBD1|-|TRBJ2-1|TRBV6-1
TGTGCCAGCAGTGTCCAGCCCCTTACCGGGACAGGGGTTGGCAATGAGCAGTTCTTC
CASSVQPLTGTGVGNEQFF
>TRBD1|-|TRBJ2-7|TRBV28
TGTGCCAGCAGGGGACAGGGGGGGTTCGAGCAGTACTTC
CASRGQGGFEQYF
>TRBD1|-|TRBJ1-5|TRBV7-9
TGTGCCAGCAGCCCAACAGGGGTAGGTCAGCCCCAGCATTTT
CASSPTGVGQPQHF
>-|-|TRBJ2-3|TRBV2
TGTGCCAGCAGTCGACTCCGATCCGGCACAGATACGCAGTATTTT
CASSRLRSGTDTQYF
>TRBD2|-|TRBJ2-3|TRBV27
TGTGCCAGCAGTTTAAACGGCGGGAGCGTAGATACGCAGTATTTT
CASSLNGGSVDTQYF
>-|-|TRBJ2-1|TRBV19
TGTGCCAGTAGTTCCCACCAGGGGGGCCCCTACAATGAGCAGTTCTTC
CASSSHQGGPYNEQFF
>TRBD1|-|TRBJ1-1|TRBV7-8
TGTGCCAGCAGACCCTGGGACAGGGCTATGAACACTGAAGCTTTCTTT
CASRPWDRAMNTEAFF
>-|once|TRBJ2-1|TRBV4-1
TGCGCCAGCAGCCAGCACGGACTGGCTTCCGATGAGCAGTTCTTC
CASSQHGLASDEQFF